This TCR beta chain was found in a study of Graves' ophthalmopathy and Graves' hyperthyroidism. Study outcomes and limitations: The model achieved 70.59% sensitivity and 72% to 75% specificity for ophthalmopathy progression.

This clonotype was found many times. The antigen remains undetermined. Amplified material comprised TCR beta CDR3 regions derived from RNA transcripts. The first-round RT-PCR employed HTBI primers together with the Qiagen OneStep RT-PCR kit. A multiplex PCR was then performed as the second round. TCRdb reprocessed the multiplex PCR reads with MiXCR, giving one entry per CDR3 protein. The profile shows hundreds of thousands of distinct CDR3 sequences, roughly two fifths of them singletons. The TCR originated in an adult man with Graves' ophthalmopathy. The sample taken for sequencing was peripheral blood.

CDR3 protein: CASSWTSGKAETQYF. CDR3 nucleotides: TGTGCCAGCAGTTGGACTAGCGGGAAAGCGGAGACCCAGTACTTC. The gene calls are TRBV2 and TRBJ2-5, with 12 bases lining up with TRBD2. The CDR3 contains 15 residues. The germline V gene has CDR1 SNHLY and CDR2 FYNNEI. The J segment lost 5 bases and the V segment lost 5 bases, leaving 6 bases of the junction unmatched.